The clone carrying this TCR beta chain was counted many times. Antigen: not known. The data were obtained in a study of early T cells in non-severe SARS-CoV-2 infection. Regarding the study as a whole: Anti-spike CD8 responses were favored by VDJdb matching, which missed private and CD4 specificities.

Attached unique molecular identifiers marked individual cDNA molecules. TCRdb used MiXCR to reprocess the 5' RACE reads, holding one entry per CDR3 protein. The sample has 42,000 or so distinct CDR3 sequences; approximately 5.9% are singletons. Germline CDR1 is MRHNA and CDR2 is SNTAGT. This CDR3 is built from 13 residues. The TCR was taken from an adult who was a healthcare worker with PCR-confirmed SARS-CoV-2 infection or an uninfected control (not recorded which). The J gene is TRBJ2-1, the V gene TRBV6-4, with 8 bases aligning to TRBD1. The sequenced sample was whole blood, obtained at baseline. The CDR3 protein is CAVNRTGPNEQFF. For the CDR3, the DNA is TGTGCAGTCAACCGGACAGGGCCCAATGAGCAGTTCTTC.